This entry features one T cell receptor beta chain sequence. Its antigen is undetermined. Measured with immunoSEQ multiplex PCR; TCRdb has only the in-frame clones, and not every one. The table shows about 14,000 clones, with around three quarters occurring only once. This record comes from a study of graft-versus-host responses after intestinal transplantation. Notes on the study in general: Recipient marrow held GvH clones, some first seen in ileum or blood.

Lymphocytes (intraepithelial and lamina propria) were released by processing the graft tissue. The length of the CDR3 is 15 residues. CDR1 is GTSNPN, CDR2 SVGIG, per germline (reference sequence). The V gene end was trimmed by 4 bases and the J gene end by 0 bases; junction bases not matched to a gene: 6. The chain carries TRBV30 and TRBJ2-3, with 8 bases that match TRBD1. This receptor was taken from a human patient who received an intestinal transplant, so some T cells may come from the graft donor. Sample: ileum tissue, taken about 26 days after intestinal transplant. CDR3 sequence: CAWTRQGTSTDTQYF. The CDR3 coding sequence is TGTGCCTGGACCAGACAGGGGACTAGCACAGATACGCAGTATTTT.